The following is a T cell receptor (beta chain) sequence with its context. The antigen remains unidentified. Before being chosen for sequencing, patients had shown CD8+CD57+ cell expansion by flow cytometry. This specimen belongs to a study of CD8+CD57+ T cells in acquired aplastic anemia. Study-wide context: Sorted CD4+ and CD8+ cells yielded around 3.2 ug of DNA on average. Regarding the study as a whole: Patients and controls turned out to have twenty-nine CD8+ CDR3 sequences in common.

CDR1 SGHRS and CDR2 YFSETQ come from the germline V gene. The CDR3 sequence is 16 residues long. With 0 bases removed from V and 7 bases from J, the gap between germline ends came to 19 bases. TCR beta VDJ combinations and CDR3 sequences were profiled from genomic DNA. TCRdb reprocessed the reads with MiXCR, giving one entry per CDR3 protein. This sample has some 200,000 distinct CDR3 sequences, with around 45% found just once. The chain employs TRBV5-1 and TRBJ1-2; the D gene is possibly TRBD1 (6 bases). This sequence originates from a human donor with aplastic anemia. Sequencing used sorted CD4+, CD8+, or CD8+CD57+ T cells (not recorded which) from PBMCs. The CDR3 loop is CASSLGDIGPAGGYTF. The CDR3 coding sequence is TGCGCCAGCAGCTTGGGGGACATCGGCCCCGCGGGTGGCTACACCTTC.